These 26 T cell receptor beta chains share one sample of origin, sequenced in a study of T cell changes during pregnancy in multiple sclerosis. The protocol was immunoSEQ multiplex PCR, while the TCRdb copy is restricted to in-frame clones and leaves out a portion. The sample consists of about 71,000 clones, roughly 90% of them appearing once. Sequences were derived from CD8+ T cells from peripheral blood mononuclear cells, sampled before pregnancy. These receptors were collected from a female donor with multiple sclerosis, enrolled in a pregnancy study.

The chain employs TRBV15 and TRBJ2-3; tentatively, D is TRBD2 (6 bases). From germline, CDR1 is LNHNV and CDR2 YYDKDF (reference sequence). V lost 11 bases to trimming and J lost 5 bases, with 20 bases between them. CDR3 length: 14 amino acids. The CDR3 region has the DNA TGTGCCGCGCGACTCACGGGGGACGGAGATACGCAGTATTTT. This codes for CAARLTGDGDTQYF.

The J gene is TRBJ2-7, the V gene TRBV2, with 12 bases aligning to TRBD2. The germline gives CDR1 SNHLY, CDR2 FYNNEI. Trimming cost V 9 bases and J 1 base; bases outside gene matches: 4. The CDR3 runs to 14 residues. The CDR3 DNA follows: TGTGCCAGGCAACTAGCGGGGGGTTCCTACGAGCAGTACTTC. Translating gives CARQLAGGSYEQYF.

The V gene is TRBV25-1, the J gene TRBJ1-1, with a tentative D call TRBD1 (5 bases). Trimming took 4 bases from V and 7 from J, leaving 16 bases between them. Germline values: CDR1 MGHDK, CDR2 SYGVNS. This CDR3 has 14 amino acids. The CDR3: CASSVREAGGEAFF. In DNA, the CDR3 is TGTGCCAGCAGTGTCCGGGAAGCCGGGGGTGAAGCTTTCTTT.

By its share, this clone is hyperexpanded. The rearrangement links TRBV4-1 to TRBJ2-2; TRBD1 might be the D (5 bases). The CDR3 length is 13 residues. Germline-derived CDR1 and CDR2 are MGHRA and YSYEKL. V lost 5 bases to trimming and J lost 8 bases, with 12 bases between them. The CDR3 nucleotides read TGCGCCAGCAGCTTTGCAGGGCAAGGGGAGCTGTTTTTT. Translating gives CASSFAGQGELFF.

This rearrangement joins TRBV9 to TRBJ2-5, with 8 nucleotides matching TRBD1. CDR1 and CDR2 (germline): SGDLS, YYNGEE. CDR3 size: 15 residues. With 5 bases clipped from V and 5 bases from J, the junction kept 11 bases outside the gene matches. CDR3 in amino acids: CASSSGTGRVETQYF. The CDR3 nucleotides are TGTGCCAGCAGTTCGGGGACAGGCCGGGTGGAGACCCAGTACTTC.

The rearrangement joins TRBV2 to TRBJ2-7, with a possible D match to TRBD1 (6 bases). The germline V and J ends were trimmed by 8 bases and 0 bases, with 11 bases remaining between them. The CDR3 length is 13 residues. Looked up from germline, CDR1 is SNHLY and CDR2 is FYNNEI. CDR3 amino acids: CASVRDNSYEQYF. The CDR3 bases are TGTGCCAGCGTCCGGGACAACTCCTACGAGCAGTACTTC.

This clone showed up just a few times. The V and J genes are TRBV18 and TRBJ1-5, with a weak D call TRBD1 (6 bases). The germline V gene encodes CDR1 KGHSH and CDR2 LQKENI. CDR3 size: 14 residues. For the CDR3, the DNA is TGTGGCAGAGAACAGGGAGAGAAGAATCAGCCCCAGCATTTT. This gives the protein CGREQGEKNQPQHF.

The gene calls are TRBV9 and TRBJ2-3; tentatively, D is TRBD1 (6 bases). This CDR3 comprises 15 residues. With 0 bases removed from V and 0 bases from J, the gap between germline ends came to 8 bases. Germline CDR1 reads SGDLS; CDR2 reads YYNGEE. The CDR3 region has the DNA TGTGCCAGCAGCGTAGAGGGGGAGAGCACAGATACGCAGTATTTT. Translated, it gives CASSVEGESTDTQYF.

This clone has a single count. The chain is built from TRBV5-6 and TRBJ1-5; 7 bases align to TRBD1. The CDR3 runs to 18 residues. V was clipped by 0 bases and J by 0 bases; unmatched bases: 9. Germline V CDR1 and CDR2: SGHDT, YYEEEE. CDR3 DNA: TGTGCCAGCAGCTTGGGTGGGACAGAGTTTTATAGCAATCAGCCCCAGCATTTT. Its protein product is CASSLGGTEFYSNQPQHF.

V gene TRBV9 combines with J gene TRBJ2-7; a weak D match, TRBD2 (6 bases). The CDR3 is 14 amino acids. V was shortened by 0 bases and J by 0 bases, with 7 bases between the two germline ends. Germline-derived CDR1 and CDR2 are SGDLS and YYNGEE. CDR3 coding DNA: TGTGCCAGCAGCGTAGGGCGGGGCTCCTACGAGCAGTACTTC. This gives the protein CASSVGRGSYEQYF.

J is TRBJ1-1 and V is TRBV6-1, with D unresolved. Germline loops: CDR1 MNHNS, CDR2 SASEGT. This CDR3 region has 11 residues. V was cut by 10 bases and J by 6 bases, with 12 bases left in between. CDR3 bases: TGTGCCACCAAGGAGGTAGCTGAAGCTTTCTTT. It specifies CATKEVAEAFF.

The chain carries TRBV5-1 and TRBJ2-2, with D perhaps matching TRBD1 (6 bases). The CDR3 totals 13 residues. Germline V gene data show CDR1 as SGHRS and CDR2 as YFSETQ. V dropped 2 bases and J dropped 5 bases, with 7 bases sitting between them. CDR3 amino acids: CASSFTGTGELFF. The CDR3 nucleotides are TGCGCCAGCAGCTTTACAGGGACCGGGGAGCTGTTTTTT.

The rearrangement uses TRBV7-8 and TRBJ1-5, with a tentative D call TRBD1 (5 bases). The germline V and J ends were trimmed by 7 bases and 0 bases, with 19 bases remaining between them. Per germline, CDR1 SGHVS and CDR2 FQNEAQ. This CDR3 is built from 17 residues. In DNA form, the CDR3 reads TGTGCCAGCAAAGAGGACAAGAATCCTAATAGCAATCAGCCCCAGCATTTT. Protein product: CASKEDKNPNSNQPQHF.

This clone was observed a handful of times. The V call is TRBV19, the J call TRBJ2-1, with 10 positions matching TRBD2. J gave up 4 bases and V 1 base, and 4 bases lay outside the gene matches. Germline CDR1 is LNHDA and CDR2 is SQIVND (reference sequence). The CDR3 contains 16 residues. This CDR3 is CASSIVVTSGYNEQFF. CDR3 bases: TGTGCCAGTAGTATAGTAGTGACTAGCGGGTACAATGAGCAGTTCTTC.

The DNA for the CDR3 is TGTGCCAGCAGCTTTGAGCCCCACGAGCAGTACTTC. This sequence encodes CASSFEPHEQYF. The rearrangement uses TRBV13 and TRBJ2-7; D gene uncertain. Trimming stripped 3 bases from V and 5 bases from J, with 8 bases between. There are 12 residues in the CDR3. Germline V gene lookup returns CDR1 PRHDT and CDR2 FYEKMQ (reference sequence).

V and J are TRBV19 and TRBJ1-2; D uncertain. This CDR3 is built from 17 residues. V dropped 6 bases and J dropped 3 bases, with 23 bases sitting between them. Germline lookup yields CDR1 LNHDA and CDR2 SQIVND (reference sequence). The chain's CDR3 is CASSPPGSALWYYGYTF. The CDR3 DNA sequence: TGTGCCAGTAGCCCTCCGGGGTCGGCTCTTTGGTACTATGGCTACACCTTC.

The count of this clone is one. This chain connects TRBV6-4 to TRBJ2-3, with 7 positions matching TRBD1. The ends lost 0 bases at V and 9 bases at J; junction bases unmatched: 0. Germline V lookup: CDR1 MRHNA, CDR2 SNTAGT. The CDR3 length is 12 residues. The CDR3 DNA reads TGTGCCAGCAGTGACTCACAGGGGACGCAGTATTTT. Its protein product is CASSDSQGTQYF.

The chain links TRBV11-2 to TRBJ1-2, with D perhaps TRBD1 (5 bases). V gave up 8 bases and J gave up 2 bases, with 12 bases separating them. The CDR3 has 13 residues. Germline V gene sequence: CDR1 SGHAT, CDR2 FQNNGV. The CDR3 DNA follows: TGTGCCAGCGGGGGGGACGGAAACTATGGCTACACCTTC. Translating gives CASGGDGNYGYTF.

This clone was detected only once. This chain connects TRBV6-5 to TRBJ2-7; 7 bases match TRBD2. The CDR3 totals 14 residues. Germline loops: CDR1 MNHEY, CDR2 SVGAGI. With V trimmed by 6 bases and J by 2 bases, 7 bases remained unmatched. CDR3 region: CASRDSGLAYEQYF. CDR3 bases: TGTGCCAGCAGAGATTCAGGACTAGCCTACGAGCAGTACTTC.

The V and J genes are TRBV7-8 and TRBJ2-3; no definite D call. The germline V gene encodes CDR1 SGHVS and CDR2 FQNEAQ. Trimming shortened V by 5 bases and J by 3 bases, and 6 bases separated the two germline ends. The CDR3 is made up of 12 amino acids. The CDR3 loop is CASSPPTDTQYF. CDR3 in DNA: TGTGCCAGCAGCCCCCCAACAGATACGCAGTATTTT.

This chain links TRBV9 with TRBJ2-7; 8 bases are shared with TRBD1. V was pared by 4 bases and J by 3 bases, with 9 bases of the junction left unmatched. From germline, CDR1 is SGDLS and CDR2 YYNGEE. The CDR3 consists of 15 residues. The CDR3 protein is CASSSGTGVGYEQYF. The CDR3 coding sequence is TGTGCCAGCAGCTCCGGGACAGGCGTCGGCTACGAGCAGTACTTC. Variable domain in full (rest from reference TRBV9 and TRBJ2-7): DSGVTQTPKHLITATGQRVTLRCSPRSGDLSVYWYQQSLDQGLQFLIQYYNGEERAKGNILERFSAQQFPDLHSELNLSSLELGDSALYFCASSSGTGVGYEQYFGPGTRLTVT.

This rearrangement joins TRBV9 to TRBJ1-6; 10 positions match TRBD1. The CDR3 is 15 amino acids. Germline assignment: CDR1 SGDLS and CDR2 YYNGEE. Unmatched junction bases numbered 3, after V lost 0 bases and J lost 9 bases. CDR3 loop: CASSVDGTGASPLHF. The CDR3, as DNA: TGTGCCAGCAGCGTAGATGGGACAGGGGCTTCACCCCTCCACTTT.

The count of this clone is one. The V and J genes are TRBV30 and TRBJ1-2; D ambiguous. Germline lookup yields CDR1 GTSNPN and CDR2 SVGIG (reference sequence). The ends were cut back, 2 bases at V and 4 bases at J, with 17 bases in the middle. The CDR3 length is 15 residues. The CDR3 sequence is CAWSLPEVSVYGYTF. The CDR3 DNA reads as TGTGCCTGGAGTCTCCCAGAGGTCAGCGTCTATGGCTACACCTTC. The variable domain in full, with the rest retrieved from reference TRBV30 and TRBJ1-2, is SQTIHQWPATLVQPVGSPLSLECTVEGTSNPNLYWYRQAAGRGLQLLFYSVGIGQISSEVPQNLSASRPQDRQFILSSKKLLLSDSGFYLCAWSLPEVSVYGYTFGSGTRLTVV.

The chain is built from TRBV6-5 and TRBJ2-1; TRBD2 agrees at 10 bases. Germline V gives CDR1 MNHEY, CDR2 SVGAGI. The CDR3 length is 15 residues. With V trimmed by 4 bases and J by 4 bases, 4 bases remained unmatched. CDR3 protein: CASSFLAGEYNEQFF. The DNA for the CDR3 is TGTGCCAGCAGTTTTCTAGCGGGGGAATACAATGAGCAGTTCTTC.

The chain recombines TRBV6-1 with TRBJ1-2; D is uncertain. The V end lost 5 bases, the J end lost 8 bases, and 18 bases lay between the germline ends. CDR3 size: 14 residues. In germline, CDR1 is MNHNS, CDR2 SASEGT. This chain's CDR3 is CASSRLEGGSGYTF. DNA for the CDR3: TGTGCCAGCAGTCGCCTTGAGGGAGGGTCCGGCTACACCTTC.

The CDR3 nucleotides are TGTGCCAGCAGCCCCCACTATCCGGACACGGGGGGGGGCCAGTACTTC. Encoded protein: CASSPHYPDTGGGQYF. The chain is built from TRBV4-2 and TRBJ2-5; the match to TRBD2 covers 8 bases. This CDR3 is built from 16 residues. Trimming took 4 bases from V and 10 from J; bases not matched to a gene: 17. In germline, CDR1 is LGHNA, CDR2 YNFKEQ.